The present TCR beta chain was sequenced within a study of beta chain features in type 1 diabetes. As for the study in general: The examined sorted cells totaled fewer than 110,000,000 across samples. The study, taken as a whole, reports: VDJ junctions from type 1 diabetes patients carried fewer insertions and larger deletions. Any HLA type influence on TCRB rearrangement was left unresolved here.

Blood was collected once per donor into heparin, averaging about 0.12 L. Germline loops: CDR1 SGDLS, CDR2 YYNGEE. The CDR3 contains 15 residues. The V gene lost 3 bases and the J gene lost 4 bases, with 14 bases spanning the gap. Expressed TCRB transcripts were sequenced after all isolated RNA was converted to cDNA. Some clones are missing from TCRdb's copy, which holds only in-frame ones; the method was immunoSEQ multiplex PCR. The table lists 300,000 to 400,000 clones, about 10% of them singletons. As to this clone: Its antigen remains unknown.

This sequence was found in a woman in her twenties or thirties in good health. The chain carries TRBV9 and TRBJ1-5; possible D gene TRBD1, 5 bases. Sequencing was performed on naive CD4+ T cells from blood. The CDR3 DNA reads TGTGCCAGCAGCGCCACCGGACACGGGAATCAGCCCCAGCATTTT. It yields the protein CASSATGHGNQPQHF. Using reference TRBV9 and TRBJ1-5 for the parts outside the CDR3, the full variable domain is DSGVTQTPKHLITATGQRVTLRCSPRSGDLSVYWYQQSLDQGLQFLIQYYNGEERAKGNILERFSAQQFPDLHSELNLSSLELGDSALYFCASSATGHGNQPQHFGDGTRLSIL.